This is a list of T cell receptor beta chains from one sample in a study of graft-versus-host responses after intestinal transplantation. The method was immunoSEQ multiplex PCR; TCRdb's version includes in-frame clones alone and lacks a portion of them. This sample has under 95,000 clones, with about four fifths found just once. Antigen specificity for these receptors is unknown. Here the sequenced sample was unstimulated CD4+ T cells sorted from spleen or lymph node cells, taken before intestinal transplant. These receptors were obtained from a human donor who received an intestinal transplant. Both conserved end residues are part of each CDR3. A D gene is named only where the DNA matches it firmly. Expanded clones get a size class; other rows say once, few or many, or leave the size out.

j_gene,d_gene,v_gene,abundance,CDR3aa,CDR3nt
TRBJ1-2,-,TRBV18,few,CASSPPQGRGAGYTF,TGTGCCAGCTCACCACCTCAGGGAAGGGGTGCTGGCTACACCTTC
TRBJ1-2,-,TRBV7-9,-,CASSFTSSYGYTF,TGTGCCAGCAGCTTTACAAGTTCCTATGGCTACACCTTC
TRBJ2-7,-,TRBV7-2,-,CASSFTGQYYEQYF,TGTGCCAGCAGCTTTACGGGACAATACTACGAGCAGTACTTC
TRBJ2-7,-,TRBV5-4,-,CASSREQGRAPYEQYF,TGTGCCAGCAGCAGGGAACAGGGACGGGCCCCCTACGAGCAGTACTTC
TRBJ2-3,TRBD2,TRBV4-1,-,CASSQGLLAASQYF,TGCGCCAGCAGCCAAGGCCTACTAGCGGCCTCACAGTATTTT
TRBJ2-7,TRBD2,TRBV4-1,once,CASSQDPGASGDYEQYF,TGCGCCAGCAGCCAAGATCCTGGGGCTAGCGGAGACTACGAGCAGTACTTC
TRBJ2-2,-,TRBV5-1,-,CASSFRGNTGELFF,TGCGCCAGCAGCTTTCGGGGGAACACCGGGGAGCTGTTTTTT
TRBJ1-2,-,TRBV2,once,CASRMQQNTYGYTF,TGTGCCAGCAGGATGCAACAGAACACCTATGGCTACACCTTC
TRBJ1-3,-,TRBV30,-,CAWLQGGTIYF,TGTGCCTGGCTACAGGGCGGCACCATATATTTT
TRBJ2-2,TRBD2,TRBV5-1,-,CASRLTSGRGGELFF,TGCGCCAGCAGATTGACTAGCGGGAGGGGCGGGGAGCTGTTTTTT
TRBJ1-3,TRBD1,TRBV29-1,-,CSVEDWTGSGNTIYF,TGCAGCGTTGAAGATTGGACAGGGTCTGGAAACACCATATATTTT
TRBJ2-1,-,TRBV5-1,many,CASSFSANEQFF,TGCGCCAGCAGCTTTAGCGCGAATGAGCAGTTCTTC
TRBJ2-7,-,TRBV18,-,CASSRSDTREQYF,TGTGCCAGCTCACGCTCCGACACTCGGGAGCAGTACTTC
TRBJ2-5,-,TRBV7-9,-,CASSPRARQETQYF,TGTGCCAGCAGCCCTCGAGCCAGGCAAGAGACCCAGTACTTC
TRBJ2-4,TRBD1,TRBV4-1,-,CASSQGWTGRAKNIQYF,TGCGCCAGCAGCCAAGGATGGACAGGGCGTGCCAAAAACATTCAGTACTTC
TRBJ1-5,-,TRBV29-1,-,CSARKGDQPQHF,TGCAGCGCGCGAAAAGGGGATCAGCCCCAGCATTTT
TRBJ2-1,TRBD1,TRBV7-8,once,CASSHDSGQGNNEQFF,TGTGCCAGCAGCCATGATTCGGGACAGGGGAACAATGAGCAGTTCTTC
TRBJ1-1,-,TRBV7-9,-,CASSSGGGAEAFF,TGTGCCAGCAGCTCGGGGGGGGGCGCTGAAGCTTTCTTT
TRBJ1-6,TRBD1,TRBV6-1,-,CASSVGWRVAGGPLHF,TGTGCCAGCAGTGTCGGCTGGCGGGTCGCAGGGGGACCCCTCCACTTT
TRBJ2-5,TRBD2,TRBV30,-,CAWRAQTSGGETQYF,TGTGCCTGGAGGGCCCAAACTAGCGGGGGAGAGACCCAGTACTTC
TRBJ2-1,TRBD1,TRBV28,-,CASPGTGSGISDEQFF,TGTGCCAGCCCTGGGACAGGGTCCGGGATAAGCGATGAGCAGTTCTTC
TRBJ1-3,-,TRBV6-5,-,CASSYSGRAGNTIYF,TGTGCCAGCAGTTACTCGGGCAGGGCTGGAAACACCATATATTTT
TRBJ2-1,-,TRBV7-3,once,CARGDPDLVHNEQFF,TGTGCCAGAGGGGATCCGGATCTCGTCCACAATGAGCAGTTCTTC
TRBJ2-7,-,TRBV6-1,-,CASSESRGYEQYF,TGTGCCAGCAGTGAGTCCAGGGGTTACGAGCAGTACTTC
TRBJ2-7,TRBD1,TRBV7-8,once,CASSRGQFEQYF,TGTGCCAGCAGCCGGGGACAGTTCGAGCAGTACTTC
TRBJ1-5,TRBD1,TRBV2,few,CASSEGAGQPQHF,TGTGCCAGCAGCGAGGGGGCTGGACAGCCCCAGCATTTT
TRBJ2-1,-,TRBV19,few,CASSIPVSRGARQFF,TGTGCCAGTAGTATCCCCGTCTCCCGGGGGGCTCGGCAGTTCTTC
TRBJ1-1,TRBD1,TRBV9,-,CASSASRDRVNTEAFF,TGTGCCAGCAGCGCCAGCCGGGACAGGGTGAACACTGAAGCTTTCTTT
TRBJ2-5,TRBD1,TRBV5-1,-,CASSFGQGAETQYF,TGCGCCAGCAGCTTCGGACAGGGGGCTGAGACCCAGTACTTC
TRBJ1-3,TRBD1,TRBV27,-,CASSTGADIGTIYF,TGTGCCAGTAGTACAGGGGCCGATATCGGCACCATATATTTT
TRBJ1-5,TRBD1,TRBV5-1,-,CASSLETGGEPQHF,TGCGCCAGCAGCTTGGAAACAGGGGGTGAGCCCCAGCATTTT
TRBJ2-3,TRBD2,TRBV4-2,-,CASSQRGGRGAVDTQYF,TGTGCCAGCAGCCAACGCGGGGGGCGGGGGGCAGTCGATACGCAGTATTTT
TRBJ2-2,TRBD1,TRBV5-1,-,CASSFQGAPDTGELFF,TGCGCCAGCAGCTTCCAGGGGGCGCCGGACACCGGGGAGCTGTTTTTT
TRBJ2-3,-,TRBV6-5,-,CASSSGAINTDTQYF,TGTGCCAGCAGTTCAGGGGCGATTAACACAGATACGCAGTATTTT
TRBJ2-3,TRBD1,TRBV5-1,-,CASRPGTGPSIDTQYF,TGCGCCAGCAGACCAGGGACAGGTCCCTCAATAGATACGCAGTATTTT
TRBJ2-1,TRBD2,TRBV5-1,-,CASSLTGIPIAGGSYNEQFF,TGCGCCAGCAGCTTGACCGGGATACCCATAGCGGGGGGCTCCTACAATGAGCAGTTCTTC
TRBJ2-2,TRBD2,TRBV7-9,-,CASNPTSGRRIGELFF,TGTGCCAGCAACCCGACTAGCGGGAGGCGTATCGGGGAGCTGTTTTTT
TRBJ1-4,TRBD1,TRBV25-1,-,CASSEFKGGRYNEKLFF,TGTGCCAGCAGTGAATTTAAAGGGGGCAGGTACAATGAAAAACTGTTTTTT
TRBJ1-2,TRBD1,TRBV4-2,-,CASSQGGQLYGYTF,TGTGCCAGCAGCCAAGGGGGACAGCTCTATGGCTACACCTTC
TRBJ2-7,TRBD1,TRBV30,-,CAWSVKAGGYEQYF,TGTGCCTGGAGTGTTAAGGCAGGGGGCTACGAGCAGTACTTC
TRBJ1-4,-,TRBV6-5,once,CASSSEGRGEKLFF,TGTGCCAGCAGTTCGGAGGGGCGCGGGGAAAAACTGTTTTTT
TRBJ2-7,TRBD2,TRBV11-3,-,CASNILAGGSSYEQYF,TGTGCCAGCAATATACTAGCGGGGGGCAGTTCCTACGAGCAGTACTTC
TRBJ2-1,TRBD2,TRBV19,-,CASSMRLAGGGEQFF,TGTGCCAGTAGTATGAGGCTAGCGGGAGGGGGTGAGCAGTTCTTC
TRBJ1-2,-,TRBV5-1,once,CASSLFGGYGYTF,TGCGCCAGCAGCTTGTTTGGAGGCTATGGCTACACCTTC
TRBJ1-2,-,TRBV5-1,-,CASSLTRANGYTF,TGCGCCAGCAGCTTGACGCGGGCTAATGGCTACACCTTC
TRBJ1-3,TRBD1,TRBV5-4,-,CASSRDSSGNTIYF,TGTGCCAGCAGCAGGGACAGCTCTGGAAACACCATATATTTT
TRBJ2-2,TRBD2,TRBV5-1,-,CASSLAMTSVGELFF,TGCGCCAGCAGCTTGGCCATGACTAGCGTCGGGGAGCTGTTTTTT
TRBJ2-1,TRBD2,TRBV7-3,-,CASSYGLEGSKFF,TGTGCCAGCAGTTATGGACTAGAGGGATCCAAGTTCTTC
TRBJ2-2,TRBD1,TRBV5-1,-,CASSTDRVVGELFF,TGCGCCAGCAGTACCGACAGGGTGGTCGGGGAGCTGTTTTTT